This T cell receptor (beta chain) is drawn from a study of technical replicates of blood from several donors. The data were produced by immunoSEQ multiplex PCR, yet TCRdb's version contains in-frame clones alone and is incomplete. The table records about 49,000 clones, about 94% of them present only once. This CDR3 has 13 residues. Germline trimming cut 2 bases from V and 3 bases from J; bases unmatched to any gene: 0. In germline, CDR1 is MNHEY, CDR2 SMNVEV (reference sequence). The sequencing sample was made of PBMCs. The chain recombines TRBV27 with TRBJ2-7, with 8 positions matching TRBD2. The receptor's source is a human donor in good health. Some clones in this sample may be carry-over from other donors' samples. The CDR3, as DNA: TGTGCCAGCAGTTTAACTAGCGGCTACGAGCAGTACTTC. It translates to CASSLTSGYEQYF.